Below, 27 T cell receptor beta chains from the same sample are listed, as sequenced in a study of Ad26.COV2.S vaccination and SARS-CoV-2 variants. Only in-frame clones appear in the TCRdb table, and some are missing; sequencing was by immunoSEQ multiplex PCR. Of more than 85,000 clones in the sample, over 70% were seen once. Sample: peripheral blood, taken after recovery from COVID-19. The source is a human donor who had recovered from COVID-19.

This chain connects TRBV6-5 to TRBJ1-1; D is possibly TRBD1 (6 bases). Deletions cut 4 bases from V and 10 bases from J, with 13 bases between. Germline CDR1 reads MNHEY; CDR2 reads SVGAGI. This CDR3 region has 12 residues. CDR3 nucleotides: TGTGCCAGCAGTTCACAGGGCCGGGCAGCTTTCTTT. Protein product: CASSSQGRAAFF.

The chain joins TRBV27 to TRBJ1-2, with D possibly being TRBD1 (5 bases). Deletions cut 2 bases from V and 3 bases from J, with 19 bases between. The CDR3 has 17 residues. CDR1 is MNHEY, CDR2 SMNVEV, per germline (reference sequence). The CDR3 protein is CASSLTRGSRGHYGYTF. For the CDR3, the DNA is TGTGCCAGCAGTTTAACCCGAGGTTCTAGGGGTCACTATGGCTACACCTTC.

The chain links TRBV5-4 to TRBJ1-2, with 9 bases that match TRBD1. Trimming cost V 3 bases and J 4 bases; bases outside gene matches: 10. Per the germline V gene, CDR1 is SGHNT and CDR2 is YYREEE (reference sequence). CDR3 length: 16 residues. The CDR3 here is CASSWGGQGHFYGYTF. CDR3 coding DNA: TGTGCCAGCAGCTGGGGGGGACAGGGACATTTCTATGGCTACACCTTC.

In nucleotides, the CDR3 is TGTGCCAGCAGCGTCGGGAAAAAGGGCTATGGCTACACCTTC. Its translation is CASSVGKKGYGYTF. The chain recombines TRBV9 with TRBJ1-2; no clear D gene. Trimming took off 2 bases at V and 4 bases at J, with 12 bases between the two ends. The CDR3 length is 14 residues. CDR1 is SGDLS and CDR2 is YYNGEE in the germline V gene. The full variable domain, completed using reference TRBV9 and TRBJ1-2, is DSGVTQTPKHLITATGQRVTLRCSPRSGDLSVYWYQQSLDQGLQFLIQYYNGEERAKGNILERFSAQQFPDLHSELNLSSLELGDSALYFCASSVGKKGYGYTFGSGTRLTVV.

This clone was seen more than once but under ten times. The junction shows a germline mismatch at one end, possibly a read error. This sequence joins TRBV10-3 and TRBJ2-3, with D possibly TRBD2 on 5 matching bases. The CDR3 sequence is 15 residues long. Germline CDR1 is ENHRY and CDR2 is SYGVKD. The DNA for the CDR3 is TGTGCCATCAGTGAGTCACGAGGGCTCACAAATACGCAGTATTTT. The encoded protein is CAISESRGLTNTQYF.

The DNA of the CDR3 is TGCGCCAGCAGCTTGGCCATTAACCTGAGGGGGAGAGAGGATGAGCAGTTCTTC. The encoded protein is CASSLAINLRGREDEQFF. The rearrangement joins TRBV5-1 to TRBJ2-1, with TRBD1 as a possible D gene (6 bases). The CDR3 is 18 amino acids. Germline V gives CDR1 SGHRS, CDR2 YFSETQ. Trimming took off 0 bases at V and 8 bases at J, with 24 bases between the two ends.

The chain employs TRBV5-1 and TRBJ2-3, with 8 positions matching TRBD1. CDR3 length: 16 amino acids. The germline V gene encodes CDR1 SGHRS and CDR2 YFSETQ. The junction had 6 bases not matched to a gene; V was cut back by 3 bases and J by 0 bases. The CDR3 DNA sequence: TGCGCCAGCAGCTACGAGGACAGGGCTAGCACAGATACGCAGTATTTT. As protein: CASSYEDRASTDTQYF.

The chain recombines TRBV10-3 with TRBJ1-2; TRBD1 might be the D (5 bases). Germline loops: CDR1 ENHRY, CDR2 SYGVKD. With 6 bases removed from V and 4 bases from J, the gap between germline ends came to 12 bases. This CDR3 is built from 13 residues. The CDR3 reads CAISPDGAYGYTF. The DNA of the CDR3 is TGTGCCATCAGCCCAGATGGGGCCTATGGCTACACCTTC.

The V and J genes are TRBV5-1 and TRBJ2-7; D remains ambiguous. Germline values: CDR1 SGHRS, CDR2 YFSETQ. With 3 bases removed from V and 0 bases from J, the gap between germline ends came to 13 bases. The CDR3 sequence is 15 residues long. CDR3 amino acids: CASSSGAVSSYEQYF. The CDR3 DNA reads TGCGCCAGCAGCTCTGGTGCGGTAAGCTCCTACGAGCAGTACTTC. The full variable domain, with the rest looked up from reference TRBV5-1 and TRBJ2-7, is KAGVTQTPRYLIKTRGQQVTLSCSPISGHRSVSWYQQTPGQGLQFLFEYFSETQRNKGNFPGRFSGRQFSNSRSEMNVSTLELGDSALYLCASSSGAVSSYEQYFGPGTRLTVT.

The genes are TRBV4-1 and TRBJ1-1; D may be TRBD1 (6 bases). The germline V and J ends were trimmed by 2 bases and 10 bases, with 17 bases remaining between them. There are 14 residues in the CDR3. CDR1 and CDR2 (germline): MGHRA, YSYEKL. The CDR3 reads CASSQIGGGLSAFF. CDR3 DNA: TGCGCCAGCAGCCAAATAGGGGGGGGGCTTTCAGCTTTCTTT.

V and J are TRBV19 and TRBJ1-1; 7 bases map to TRBD1. The CDR3 covers 15 residues. The J segment lost 3 bases and the V segment lost 5 bases, leaving 9 bases of the junction unmatched. Germline CDR1 LNHDA, CDR2 SQIVND (reference sequence). CDR3 protein: CASSLWTGGDTEAFF. DNA of the CDR3: TGTGCCAGTAGTCTGTGGACAGGAGGCGACACTGAAGCTTTCTTT.

Concerning this clone: At one end, the junction sequence differs from germline, possibly due to a read error. The rearrangement links TRBV3-1 (or the pseudogene TRBV3-2) to TRBJ1-6; D perhaps matches TRBD1 (5 bases). This CDR3 has 14 amino acids. The germline CDR1 and CDR2 sequences are LGHDT and YNNKEL (reference sequence). The CDR3 loop is CASRGGPYNLPLHF. The CDR3 coding sequence is TGTGCCAGCCGCGGGGGACCTTATAATTTACCCCTCCACTTT.

In its sample, this clone was seen once. The chain has TRBV6-7 and TRBJ1-4; no firm D call. TRBV6-7 is noted as an ORF with a role that remains uncertain. This CDR3 has 16 amino acids. The V end was cut by 8 bases, the J end by 5 bases, with 21 bases between. CDR3 loop: CASPLVNCEENEKLFF. CDR3 in DNA: TGTGCCAGCCCTCTAGTTAACTGCGAAGAAAATGAAAAACTGTTTTTT.

In the case of this clone: The junction shows a germline mismatch at one end, possibly a read error. V and J are TRBV30 and TRBJ1-6; D might be TRBD1 (5 bases). This CDR3 has 16 amino acids. Germline-derived CDR1 and CDR2 are GTSNPN and SVGIG (reference sequence). The DNA of the CDR3 is TGTGCCTCGAGTGATAGGGGACGATCCTATAATTCACCCCTCCACTTT. This gives the protein CASSDRGRSYNSPLHF.

The chain recombines TRBV28 with TRBJ1-6, with 12 nucleotides matching TRBD1. Germline V gene lookup returns CDR1 MDHEN and CDR2 SYDVKM. CDR3 size: 15 residues. With 5 bases clipped from V and 12 bases from J, the junction kept 8 bases outside the gene matches. The CDR3 bases are TGTGCCAGCAGTCCGTCAGGGACAGGGGGCCAACCCCTCCACTTT. Its protein is CASSPSGTGGQPLHF.

This rearrangement joins TRBV12-5 to TRBJ2-5, with a weak D call TRBD1 (5 bases). In germline, CDR1 is LGHNT, CDR2 FRNRAP. V lost 7 bases and J 2 bases, leaving 11 bases between the germline ends. The CDR3 runs 13 residues. CDR3 coding DNA: TGTGCTAGTGCGACAGCTAGTCAAGAGACCCAGTACTTC. It codes for CASATASQETQYF.

This clone was seen repeatedly, ten times or more. The J gene is TRBJ1-4, the V gene TRBV10-2, with no clear D. Germline assignment: CDR1 WSHSY and CDR2 SAAADI. Trimming stripped 0 bases from V and 3 bases from J, with 8 bases between. The CDR3 has 15 amino acids. CDR3 DNA: TGCGCCAGCAGTGAGTCTTCAGGACCTAATGAAAAACTGTTTTTT. It is translated as CASSESSGPNEKLFF.

This chain joins TRBV27 and TRBJ1-2; TRBD1 might be the D (5 bases). V was pared by 3 bases and J by 4 bases, with 12 bases between. The CDR3 is 14 amino acids. Germline lookup yields CDR1 MNHEY and CDR2 SMNVEV (reference sequence). The CDR3 DNA is TGTGCCAGCAGTTTCGGCCAGGGCGCCTATGGCTACACCTTC. This encodes CASSFGQGAYGYTF.

The chain joins TRBV30 to TRBJ1-3, with D uncertain. Germline CDR1 is GTSNPN and CDR2 is SVGIG (reference sequence). V was clipped by 2 bases and J by 0 bases, with 2 bases between them. The CDR3 is made up of 12 amino acids. The CDR3 region is CAWSSSGNTIYF. In nucleotides, the CDR3 is TGTGCCTGGAGTAGCTCTGGAAACACCATATATTTT.

The chain joins TRBV9 to TRBJ2-1; D remains unclear. Germline CDR1 and CDR2: SGDLS and YYNGEE. V was trimmed by 0 bases and J by 5 bases, leaving 9 bases between them. This CDR3 has 14 amino acids. This CDR3 is CASSVDPRHNEQFF. CDR3 DNA sequence: TGTGCCAGCAGCGTAGATCCCAGACACAATGAGCAGTTCTTC.

V is TRBV30 and J is TRBJ1-4; D is uncertain. Germline CDR1 is GTSNPN and CDR2 is SVGIG (reference sequence). Trimming shortened V by 4 bases and J by 8 bases, and 8 bases separated the two germline ends. The CDR3 is made up of 11 amino acids. The CDR3 sequence: CAWTSGEKLFF. Written as DNA, the CDR3 is TGTGCCTGGACATCAGGAGAAAAACTGTTTTTT.

The chain uses TRBV10-3 and TRBJ2-3; 10 bases fit TRBD2. V was pared by 4 bases and J by 0 bases, with 19 bases of the junction left unmatched. The CDR3 loop spans 21 amino acids. Germline V lookup: CDR1 ENHRY, CDR2 SYGVKD. For the CDR3, the DNA is TGTGCCATCAGTGCCACTATGGGTGCTAGCGGGGGCCCTAAAAGCACAGATACGCAGTATTTT. Translating gives CAISATMGASGGPKSTDTQYF.

The rearrangement joins TRBV5-4 to TRBJ2-5, with TRBD2 matching over 10 bases. This CDR3 is built from 14 residues. Germline trimming cut 4 bases from V and 4 bases from J; bases unmatched to any gene: 4. From germline, CDR1 is SGHNT and CDR2 YYREEE (reference sequence). This CDR3 is CASSQASGGETQYF. The CDR3 nucleotides are TGTGCCAGCAGCCAAGCTAGCGGGGGAGAGACCCAGTACTTC. Based on the CDR3 plus reference TRBV5-4 and TRBJ2-5, the full variable domain is ETGVTQSPTHLIKTRGQQVTLRCSSQSGHNTVSWYQQALGQGPQFIFQYYREEENGRGNFPPRFSGLQFPNYSSELNVNALELDDSALYLCASSQASGGETQYFGPGTRLLVL.

This clone was detected only a few times. The chain is built from TRBV27 and TRBJ1-1; tentatively, D is TRBD1 (6 bases). The CDR3 spans 14 residues. CDR1 is MNHEY and CDR2 is SMNVEV in the germline V gene (reference sequence). Trimming pared 9 bases from V and 1 base from J, leaving 15 bases between. The CDR3 protein is CASMHRDRNTEAFF. The CDR3, as DNA: TGTGCCAGTATGCACAGGGATCGGAACACTGAAGCTTTCTTT.

V and J are TRBV3-1 (or the pseudogene TRBV3-2) and TRBJ1-2; D uncertain. CDR1 and CDR2 from the germline V gene are LGHDT and YNNKEL (reference sequence). Trimming shortened V by 1 base and J by 6 bases, and 9 bases separated the two germline ends. This CDR3 has 13 amino acids. Written as DNA, the CDR3 is TGTGCCAGCAGCCAAGCCGTCGGGGATGGCTACACCTTC. Translating it yields CASSQAVGDGYTF.

The rearrangement joins TRBV27 to TRBJ2-7; 9 bases agree with TRBD2. The CDR3 covers 15 residues. Per germline, CDR1 MNHEY and CDR2 SMNVEV (reference sequence). V lost 3 bases to trimming and J lost 3 bases; unmatched junction nucleotides: 6. The DNA for the CDR3 is TGTGCCAGCAGTTTGGGCCTAGCGGGGATCTACGAGCAGTACTTC. The encoded protein is CASSLGLAGIYEQYF.

This clone appeared a few times. This chain connects TRBV30 to TRBJ1-2; tentative D call: TRBD1 (5 bases). Trimming left V 0 bases short and J 4 bases short, with 15 bases between. The germline V gene encodes CDR1 GTSNPN and CDR2 SVGIG (reference sequence). The CDR3 sequence is 15 residues long. The CDR3: CAWSVSSQGTYGYTF. Here the CDR3 DNA reads TGTGCCTGGAGTGTTTCCTCCCAGGGCACCTATGGCTACACCTTC.